These T cell receptor beta chains were read from a single sample in a study of shared clonotypes between healthy human individuals. Data came from immunoSEQ multiplex PCR; TCRdb stores just in-frame clones and leaves some out. Of under 650,000 clones listed, 90% to 96% were seen once; the top ten hold about 0.057%. Sequenced sample: naive CD4+ T cells sorted from blood. These receptors all stem from a woman in her twenties or thirties in good health. The CDR3 runs from the conserved cysteine through the conserved F or W. Each record gives: V gene, clone size, J gene, CDR3 protein. Some rows mark clone size as missing; the rest say once, few, many or name a class of expanded clone.

TRBV19	.	TRBJ1-1	CASSMGYTEAFF
TRBV5-1	.	TRBJ1-1	CASSSGVDAGEAFF
TRBV29-1	.	TRBJ1-1	CSADPWGLGRMNTEAFF
TRBV28	.	TRBJ1-1	CASNKRGEAFF
TRBV5-1	once	TRBJ1-1	CASSESTGNTEAFF
TRBV5-4	.	TRBJ1-2	CASSLPQAIPGGYTF
TRBV19	.	TRBJ2-7	CASSTDISSLGYEQYF
TRBV7-2	.	TRBJ2-6	CASSLAGGSGANVLTF
TRBV18	few	TRBJ1-5	CASRAGNNQPQHF
TRBV18	.	TRBJ2-6	CASLLPPTGANVLTF
TRBV11-3	.	TRBJ2-5	CASWGSQETQYF
TRBV27	.	TRBJ2-1	CASSLFLAGGVNEQFF
TRBV29-1	.	TRBJ2-1	CSVPRERPYNEQFF
TRBV28	.	TRBJ1-6	CASSLWRGTGTSSGALHF
TRBV7-9	.	TRBJ2-1	CASSRTSDEQFF
TRBV9	.	TRBJ2-1	CASSVTLAGELFLSEQFF
TRBV10-2	.	TRBJ2-3	CASSVAGGGDTQYF
TRBV28	.	TRBJ1-5	CASRVGSTQQPQHF
TRBV30	.	TRBJ1-2	CACPTGLPYGYTF
TRBV28	.	TRBJ2-3	CASSFRPITDTQYF
TRBV28	.	TRBJ1-4	CASSLTPVGGATNEKLFF
TRBV6-1	.	TRBJ1-5	CASSGDRGLFQPQHF
TRBV7-2	.	TRBJ2-3	CASSLVAGTSTDTQYF
TRBV5-1	.	TRBJ1-1	CASSRTGNTEAFF
TRBV11-1	.	TRBJ1-1	CASSLDRRLNTEAFF
TRBV28	.	TRBJ2-7	CASSNGLADHSYEQYF
TRBV6-5	.	TRBJ1-5	CASSYSRNQPQHF
TRBV30	.	TRBJ1-1	CAWSRRRDRFEAFF
TRBV5-1	.	TRBJ2-7	CASSSGLDSYEQYF
TRBV11-2	.	TRBJ2-4	CASSLVVTSGIDIQYF
TRBV30	.	TRBJ1-5	CAWSVMSKNQPQHF
TRBV19	.	TRBJ2-5	CASSTNQDEETQYF
TRBV28	once	TRBJ2-3	CASILGGGGQGTDTQYF
TRBV18	.	TRBJ2-5	CASSPQGETQYF
TRBV5-4	.	TRBJ1-3	CASSLGQGSSGNTIYF
TRBV7-8	.	TRBJ1-1	CASSLLGEGTEAFF